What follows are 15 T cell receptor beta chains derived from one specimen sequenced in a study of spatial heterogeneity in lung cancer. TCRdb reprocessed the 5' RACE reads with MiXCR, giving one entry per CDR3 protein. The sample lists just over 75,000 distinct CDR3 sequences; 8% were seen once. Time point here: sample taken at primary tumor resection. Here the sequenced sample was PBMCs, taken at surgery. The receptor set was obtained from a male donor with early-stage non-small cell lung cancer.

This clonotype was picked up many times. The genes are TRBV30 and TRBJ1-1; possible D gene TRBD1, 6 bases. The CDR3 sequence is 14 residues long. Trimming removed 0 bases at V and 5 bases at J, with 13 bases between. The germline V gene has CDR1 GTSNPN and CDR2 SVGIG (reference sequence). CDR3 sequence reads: CAWSVGGGGTEAFF. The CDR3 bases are TGTGCCTGGAGTGTAGGGGGAGGGGGAACTGAAGCTTTCTTT.

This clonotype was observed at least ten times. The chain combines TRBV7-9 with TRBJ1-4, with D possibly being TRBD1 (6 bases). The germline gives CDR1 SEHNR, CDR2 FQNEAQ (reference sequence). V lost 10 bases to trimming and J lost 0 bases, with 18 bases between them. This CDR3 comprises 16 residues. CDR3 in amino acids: CATEAGVPATNEKLFF. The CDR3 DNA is TGTGCCACCGAAGCAGGGGTCCCTGCAACTAATGAAAAACTGTTTTTT.

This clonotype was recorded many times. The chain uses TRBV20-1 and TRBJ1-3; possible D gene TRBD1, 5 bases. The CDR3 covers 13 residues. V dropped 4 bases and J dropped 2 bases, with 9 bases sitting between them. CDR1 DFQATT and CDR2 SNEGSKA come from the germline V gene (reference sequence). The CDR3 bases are TGCAGTGCTATTCCAGGGCCTGGAAACACCATATATTTT. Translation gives CSAIPGPGNTIYF.

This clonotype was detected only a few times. The CDR3 here is CASSVAVGTEAFF. The CDR3 nucleotides are TGTGCCAGCAGCGTAGCTGTGGGGACTGAAGCTTTCTTT. The chain employs TRBV9 and TRBJ1-1; D is ambiguous. The germline V and J ends were trimmed by 0 bases and 5 bases, with 8 bases remaining between them. This CDR3 is built from 13 residues. Looked up from germline, CDR1 is SGDLS and CDR2 is YYNGEE.

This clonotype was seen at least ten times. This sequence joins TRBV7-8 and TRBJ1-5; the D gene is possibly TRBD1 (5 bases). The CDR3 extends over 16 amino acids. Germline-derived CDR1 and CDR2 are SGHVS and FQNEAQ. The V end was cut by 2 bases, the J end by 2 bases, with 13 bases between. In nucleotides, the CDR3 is TGTGCCAGCAGCTTAACCCGACAGTGGGGCAATCAGCCCCAGCATTTT. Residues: CASSLTRQWGNQPQHF.

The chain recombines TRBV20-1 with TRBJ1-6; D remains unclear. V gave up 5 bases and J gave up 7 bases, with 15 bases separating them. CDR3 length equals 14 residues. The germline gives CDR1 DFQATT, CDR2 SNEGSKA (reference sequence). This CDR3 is CSAPLFPSNSPLHF. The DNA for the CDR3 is TGCAGTGCTCCACTTTTCCCCTCAAATTCACCCCTCCACTTT.

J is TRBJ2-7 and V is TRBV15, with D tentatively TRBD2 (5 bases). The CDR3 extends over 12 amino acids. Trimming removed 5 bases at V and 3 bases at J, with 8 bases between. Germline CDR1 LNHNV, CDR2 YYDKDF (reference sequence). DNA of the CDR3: TGTGCCACCAGCCCCGGACTCTACGAGCAGTACTTC. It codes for CATSPGLYEQYF.

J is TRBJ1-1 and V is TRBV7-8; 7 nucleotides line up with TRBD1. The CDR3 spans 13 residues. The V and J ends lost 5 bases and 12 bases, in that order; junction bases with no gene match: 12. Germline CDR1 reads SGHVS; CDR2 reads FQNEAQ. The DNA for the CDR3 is TGTGCCAGCAGCGCACAGGGAGGGGGCTTTCCTTTCTTT. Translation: CASSAQGGGFPFF.

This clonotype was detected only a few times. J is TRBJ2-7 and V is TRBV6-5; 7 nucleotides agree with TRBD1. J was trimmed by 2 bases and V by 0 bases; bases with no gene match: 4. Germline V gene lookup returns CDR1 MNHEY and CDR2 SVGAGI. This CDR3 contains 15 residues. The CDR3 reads CASSYSRDSAYEQYF. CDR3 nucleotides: TGTGCCAGCAGTTACTCACGGGACAGCGCCTACGAGCAGTACTTC.

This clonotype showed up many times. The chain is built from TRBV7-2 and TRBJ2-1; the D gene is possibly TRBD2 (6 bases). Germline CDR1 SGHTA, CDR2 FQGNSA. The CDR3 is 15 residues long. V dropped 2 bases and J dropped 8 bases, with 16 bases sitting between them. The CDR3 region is CASSLRPGERHEQFF. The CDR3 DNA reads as TGTGCCAGCAGCTTAAGGCCGGGAGAGCGCCATGAGCAGTTCTTC.

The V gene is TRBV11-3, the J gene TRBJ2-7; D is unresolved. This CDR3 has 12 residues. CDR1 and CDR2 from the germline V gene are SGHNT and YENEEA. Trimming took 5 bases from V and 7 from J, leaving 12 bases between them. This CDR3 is CASSPGRAEQYF. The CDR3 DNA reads TGTGCCAGCAGCCCTGGAAGAGCGGAGCAGTACTTC.

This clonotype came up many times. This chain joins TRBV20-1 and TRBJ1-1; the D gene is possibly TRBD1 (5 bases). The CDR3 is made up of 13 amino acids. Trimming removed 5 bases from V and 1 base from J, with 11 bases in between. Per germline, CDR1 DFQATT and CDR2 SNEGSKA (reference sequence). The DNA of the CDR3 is TGCAGTGCTCGGAGCCAGGGGAACACTGAAGCTTTCTTT. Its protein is CSARSQGNTEAFF.

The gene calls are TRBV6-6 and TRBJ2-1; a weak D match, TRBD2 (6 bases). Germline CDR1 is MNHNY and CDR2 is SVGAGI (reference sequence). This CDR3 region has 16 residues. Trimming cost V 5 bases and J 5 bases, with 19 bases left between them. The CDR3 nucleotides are TGTGCCAGCAGTCACCCCGGGTCCGGGAGAGACAATGAGCAGTTCTTC. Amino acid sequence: CASSHPGSGRDNEQFF.

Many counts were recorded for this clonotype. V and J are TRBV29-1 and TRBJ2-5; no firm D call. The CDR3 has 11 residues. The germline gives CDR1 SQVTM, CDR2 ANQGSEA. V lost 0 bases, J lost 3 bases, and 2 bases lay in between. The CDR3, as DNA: TGCAGCGTTGAAGAGAAAGAGACCCAGTACTTC. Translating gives CSVEEKETQYF.

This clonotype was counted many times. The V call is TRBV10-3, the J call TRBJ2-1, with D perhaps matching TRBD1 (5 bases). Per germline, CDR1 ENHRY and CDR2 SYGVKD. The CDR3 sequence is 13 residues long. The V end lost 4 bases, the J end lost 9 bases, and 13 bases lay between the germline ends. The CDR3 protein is CAISGQVRGEQFF. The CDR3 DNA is TGTGCCATCAGTGGACAAGTTAGGGGTGAGCAGTTCTTC.